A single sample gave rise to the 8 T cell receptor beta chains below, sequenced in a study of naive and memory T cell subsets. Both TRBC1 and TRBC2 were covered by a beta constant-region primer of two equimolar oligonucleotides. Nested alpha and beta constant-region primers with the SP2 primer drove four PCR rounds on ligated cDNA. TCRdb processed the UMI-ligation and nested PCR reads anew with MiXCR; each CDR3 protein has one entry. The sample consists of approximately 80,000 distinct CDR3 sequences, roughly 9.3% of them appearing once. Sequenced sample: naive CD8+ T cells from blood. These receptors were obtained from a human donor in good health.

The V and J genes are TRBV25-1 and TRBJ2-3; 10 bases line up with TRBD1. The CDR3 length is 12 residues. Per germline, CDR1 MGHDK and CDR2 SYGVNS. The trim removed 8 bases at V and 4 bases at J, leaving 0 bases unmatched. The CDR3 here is CASGQGADTQYF. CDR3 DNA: TGTGCCAGCGGACAGGGGGCAGATACGCAGTATTTT.

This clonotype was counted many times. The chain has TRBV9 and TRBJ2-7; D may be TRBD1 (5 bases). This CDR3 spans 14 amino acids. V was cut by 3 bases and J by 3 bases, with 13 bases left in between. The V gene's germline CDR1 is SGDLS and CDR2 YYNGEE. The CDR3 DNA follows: TGTGCCAGCAGCGGAGACAGCTCCTTCTACGAGCAGTACTTC. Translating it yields CASSGDSSFYEQYF. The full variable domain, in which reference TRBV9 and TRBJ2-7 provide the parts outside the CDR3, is DSGVTQTPKHLITATGQRVTLRCSPRSGDLSVYWYQQSLDQGLQFLIQYYNGEERAKGNILERFSAQQFPDLHSELNLSSLELGDSALYFCASSGDSSFYEQYFGPGTRLTVT.

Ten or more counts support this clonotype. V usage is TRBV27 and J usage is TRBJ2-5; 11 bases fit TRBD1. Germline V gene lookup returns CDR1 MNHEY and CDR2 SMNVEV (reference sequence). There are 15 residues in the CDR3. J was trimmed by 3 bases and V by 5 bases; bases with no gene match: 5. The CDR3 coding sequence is TGTGCCAGCAGTCTCGGGACAGGGGGGAAAGAGACCCAGTACTTC. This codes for CASSLGTGGKETQYF.

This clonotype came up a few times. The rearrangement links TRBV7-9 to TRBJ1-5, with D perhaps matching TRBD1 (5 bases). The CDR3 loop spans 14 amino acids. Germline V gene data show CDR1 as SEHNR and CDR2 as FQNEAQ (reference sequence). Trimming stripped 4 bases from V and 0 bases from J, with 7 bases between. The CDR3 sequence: CASSSGASNQPQHF. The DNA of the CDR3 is TGTGCCAGCAGCTCCGGGGCTAGCAATCAGCCCCAGCATTTT.

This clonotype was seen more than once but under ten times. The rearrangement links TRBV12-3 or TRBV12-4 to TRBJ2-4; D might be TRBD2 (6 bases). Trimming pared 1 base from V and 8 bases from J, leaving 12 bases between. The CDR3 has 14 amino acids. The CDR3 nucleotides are TGTGCCAGCAGTTTAGTACGCGGGAACGACATTCAGTACTTC. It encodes CASSLVRGNDIQYF.

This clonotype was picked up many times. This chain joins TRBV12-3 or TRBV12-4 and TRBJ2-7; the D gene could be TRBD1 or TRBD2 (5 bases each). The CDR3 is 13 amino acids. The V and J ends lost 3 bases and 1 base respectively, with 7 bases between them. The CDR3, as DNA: TGTGCCAGCAGTTTGGGGGAGTCCTACGAGCAGTACTTC. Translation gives CASSLGESYEQYF.

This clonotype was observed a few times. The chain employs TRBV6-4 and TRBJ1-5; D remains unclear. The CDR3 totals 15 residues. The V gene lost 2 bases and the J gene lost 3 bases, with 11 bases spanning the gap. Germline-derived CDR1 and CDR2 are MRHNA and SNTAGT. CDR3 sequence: CASSDGRTDNQPQHF. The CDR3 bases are TGTGCCAGCAGTGACGGAAGGACGGACAATCAGCCCCAGCATTTT.

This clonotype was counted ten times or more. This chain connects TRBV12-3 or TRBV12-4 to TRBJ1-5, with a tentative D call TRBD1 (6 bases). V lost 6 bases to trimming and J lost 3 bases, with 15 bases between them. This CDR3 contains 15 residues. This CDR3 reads CASRSDSPLNQPQHF. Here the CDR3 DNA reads TGTGCCAGCAGGTCGGACAGTCCCCTCAATCAGCCCCAGCATTTT.